Following are 22 T cell receptor beta chains from one sample sequenced in a study of T cell responses to AZD1222 COVID-19 vaccine. Using immunoSEQ multiplex PCR, the repertoire was profiled, and TCRdb retains in-frame clones only, with some absent. The sample holds 130,000 to 150,000 clones, roughly nine tenths seen once. Sequenced material: peripheral blood, taken 28 days after the second AZD1222 dose. All receptors derive from an adult who received the AZD1222 COVID-19 vaccine.

The rearrangement joins TRBV9 to TRBJ1-6, with 7 nucleotides matching TRBD1. CDR3 length equals 17 residues. V shed 4 bases, J shed 1 base, and the junction held 8 bases outside the gene matches. CDR1 and CDR2 (germline): SGDLS, YYNGEE. The DNA for the CDR3 is TGTGCCAGCAGCTCAAACAGGGGTGGGTCCTATAATTCACCCCTCCACTTT. Protein sequence: CASSSNRGGSYNSPLHF.

The chain employs TRBV4-2 and TRBJ2-3; 7 nucleotides match TRBD2. Germline V gene lookup returns CDR1 LGHNA and CDR2 YNFKEQ. The CDR3 is 19 residues long. V trimming: 8 bases; J trimming: 2 bases; junction bases outside the gene matches: 22. The CDR3 DNA reads TGTGCCAGCGGGGCCGAAGGAGCACCGGGAGGAGATATCACAGATACGCAGTATTTT. It codes for CASGAEGAPGGDITDTQYF.

This chain joins TRBV4-3 and TRBJ2-5, with 11 nucleotides matching TRBD2. The CDR3 spans 17 residues. After removal of 0 bases from V and 2 bases from J, the junction contained 5 bases not matched to a gene. Per the germline V gene, CDR1 is LGHNA and CDR2 is YSLEER. In DNA form, the CDR3 reads TGCGCCAGCAGCCAAGAACCCGGGACTAGCGGACAAGAGACCCAGTACTTC. It specifies CASSQEPGTSGQETQYF.

The J gene is TRBJ2-2, the V gene TRBV19; D is ambiguous. Germline CDR1 reads LNHDA; CDR2 reads SQIVND (reference sequence). Deletions cut 7 bases from V and 0 bases from J, with 9 bases between. The CDR3 has 14 residues. The CDR3 DNA follows: TGTGCCAGTATCCCCCTCCCGAACACCGGGGAGCTGTTTTTT. Translating gives CASIPLPNTGELFF.

The rearrangement links TRBV7-9 to TRBJ2-1, with 12 bases matching TRBD2. Germline lookup yields CDR1 SEHNR and CDR2 FQNEAQ (reference sequence). This CDR3 has 17 amino acids. V gave up 7 bases and J gave up 12 bases; unmatched junction bases: 19. This CDR3 reads CASTKYEGLAGGAGQFF. DNA of the CDR3: TGTGCCAGCACCAAATACGAGGGTCTAGCGGGAGGGGCAGGGCAGTTCTTC.

V usage is TRBV3-1 (or the pseudogene TRBV3-2) and J usage is TRBJ2-2; TRBD2 matches at 12 bases. This CDR3 contains 20 residues. The J segment lost 3 bases and the V segment lost 0 bases, leaving 11 bases of the junction unmatched. Looked up from germline, CDR1 is LGHDT and CDR2 is YNNKEL (reference sequence). For the CDR3, the DNA is TGTGCCAGCAGCCAAGATCTGGCTAGCGGGAGGGCCGGAGACACCGGGGAGCTGTTTTTT. Its translation: CASSQDLASGRAGDTGELFF.

The V gene is TRBV7-2, the J gene TRBJ2-1; tentatively, D is TRBD2 (6 bases). The CDR3 has 18 amino acids. The germline V and J ends were trimmed by 5 bases and 4 bases, with 24 bases remaining between them. In germline, CDR1 is SGHTA, CDR2 FQGNSA. CDR3 nucleotides: TGTGCCAGCAGCCCAGAAATGGGGGGAGAGCACTTGTACAATGAGCAGTTCTTC. It translates to CASSPEMGGEHLYNEQFF.

The chain couples TRBV4-2 to TRBJ1-2; D remains unclear. The germline V gene encodes CDR1 LGHNA and CDR2 YNFKEQ. The CDR3 is made up of 14 amino acids. Trimming left V 2 bases short and J 4 bases short, with 11 bases between. The CDR3 DNA sequence: TGTGCCAGCAGCCAACTCGCGGCGATCTATGGCTACACCTTC. Protein sequence: CASSQLAAIYGYTF.

This chain links TRBV6-4 with TRBJ2-1; D gene uncertain. V lost 5 bases to trimming and J lost 8 bases, with 28 bases between them. Germline V gene data show CDR1 as MRHNA and CDR2 as SNTAGT. The CDR3 is 18 residues long. Written as DNA, the CDR3 is TGTGCCAGCAGTATTACTAATTTAGGCTTGAAACGAGACGATGAGCAGTTCTTC. Amino acid sequence: CASSITNLGLKRDDEQFF.

The rearrangement links TRBV6-2 or TRBV6-3 to TRBJ2-7; 10 positions agree with TRBD1. V shed 5 bases and J 3 bases; nucleotides not matched to a gene: 16. There are 18 residues in the CDR3. Per the germline V gene, CDR1 is MNHEY and CDR2 is SVGEGT. CDR3 residues: CASSRSVPGQGLLYEQYF. The DNA of the CDR3 is TGTGCCAGCAGTAGAAGCGTCCCGGGACAGGGGTTACTCTACGAGCAGTACTTC.

The V gene is TRBV10-3, the J gene TRBJ1-1, with a possible D match to TRBD1 (6 bases). This CDR3 has 13 residues. The germline gives CDR1 ENHRY, CDR2 SYGVKD. V gave up 5 bases and J gave up 4 bases, with 11 bases separating them. In DNA form, the CDR3 reads TGTGCCATCAGTATTACACAGGGCACTGAAGCTTTCTTT. Translating gives CAISITQGTEAFF.

The chain uses TRBV5-4 and TRBJ2-7; D possibly corresponds to TRBD1 (6 bases). V lost 3 bases, J lost 0 bases, and 13 bases lay in between. Per the germline V gene, CDR1 is SGHNT and CDR2 is YYREEE (reference sequence). The CDR3 sequence is 15 residues long. CDR3 in DNA: TGTGCCAGCAGCTCCGCTACGACAGGCTCCTACGAGCAGTACTTC. This encodes CASSSATTGSYEQYF.

This chain connects TRBV10-2 to TRBJ2-3; D call uncertain. Trimming removed 6 bases at V and 8 bases at J, with 12 bases between. The CDR3 consists of 12 residues. Germline V gene lookup returns CDR1 WSHSY and CDR2 SAAADI. The CDR3 protein is CASSLPSVTQYF. CDR3 nucleotides: TGCGCCAGCAGCTTGCCCTCAGTTACGCAGTATTTT.

This clone was seen a single time. CDR3 region: CASSQGQQETQYF. The CDR3 nucleotides are TGTGCCAGCAGCCAGGGACAGCAAGAGACCCAGTACTTC. The chain recombines TRBV5-6 with TRBJ2-5, with 7 bases identical to TRBD1. V lost 4 bases to trimming and J lost 2 bases; unmatched junction nucleotides: 2. Germline loops: CDR1 SGHDT, CDR2 YYEEEE. The CDR3 runs to 13 residues.

This clone has a single count. V and J are TRBV27 and TRBJ1-2, with 9 bases lining up with TRBD1. V gave up 3 bases and J gave up 2 bases; unmatched junction bases: 4. Germline V gene data show CDR1 as MNHEY and CDR2 as SMNVEV (reference sequence). The CDR3 is made up of 15 amino acids. The CDR3 loop reads CASSFGTGLNYGYTF. In nucleotides, the CDR3 is TGTGCCAGCAGTTTCGGGACAGGGTTAAACTATGGCTACACCTTC.

V and J are TRBV5-4 and TRBJ1-2; D unresolved. This CDR3 is 15 amino acids long. Germline CDR1 SGHNT, CDR2 YYREEE (reference sequence). The ends were cut back, 4 bases at V and 4 bases at J, with 17 bases in the middle. The CDR3 sequence: CASSQRTGAGYGYTF. The DNA of the CDR3 is TGTGCCAGCAGCCAACGGACCGGAGCGGGCTATGGCTACACCTTC.

The chain has TRBV3-1 (or the pseudogene TRBV3-2) and TRBJ2-7; D perhaps matches TRBD2 (6 bases). The V end was cut by 1 base, the J end by 12 bases, with 13 bases between. The V gene's germline CDR1 is LGHDT and CDR2 YNNKEL (reference sequence). This CDR3 contains 12 residues. In DNA, the CDR3 is TGTGCCAGCAGCCAAGGAGTCGGGAGCCGGTACTTC. It specifies CASSQGVGSRYF.

This clone appeared a few times. The rearrangement links TRBV12-5 to TRBJ2-2; 12 nucleotides align to TRBD2. CDR1 is LGHNT, CDR2 FRNRAP, per germline. This CDR3 comprises 16 residues. Germline trimming cut 4 bases from V and 8 bases from J; bases unmatched to any gene: 8. This CDR3 is CASGSPGLAGVGELFF. The CDR3, as DNA: TGTGCTAGTGGTTCGCCGGGACTAGCGGGTGTGGGGGAGCTGTTTTTT.

The gene calls are TRBV6-2 or TRBV6-3 and TRBJ1-6; D is perhaps TRBD1 (5 bases). Germline CDR1 reads MNHEY; CDR2 reads SVGEGT. V shed 6 bases and J shed 0 bases, with 12 bases lying between them. CDR3 length: 16 amino acids. The CDR3 is CASSPRQSSYNSPLHF. The CDR3 DNA follows: TGTGCCAGCAGCCCTCGACAGAGCTCCTATAATTCACCCCTCCACTTT.

The chain couples TRBV6-2 or TRBV6-3 to TRBJ1-5; the D gene is possibly TRBD1 (6 bases). Germline V lookup: CDR1 MNHEY, CDR2 SVGEGT. The V end lost 2 bases, the J end lost 4 bases, and 24 bases lay between the germline ends. The CDR3 consists of 19 residues. The CDR3 region has the DNA TGTGCCAGCAGTTACGGGTCCGGGGGGCTAACTGACTTTAATCAGCCCCAGCATTTT. Its protein is CASSYGSGGLTDFNQPQHF.

The rearrangement links TRBV27 to TRBJ2-7; TRBD1 aligns across 8 bases. Germline assignment: CDR1 MNHEY and CDR2 SMNVEV (reference sequence). The CDR3 totals 13 residues. V lost 6 bases to trimming and J lost 4 bases; unmatched junction nucleotides: 5. The CDR3: CASSLTGGYEQYF. For the CDR3, the DNA is TGTGCCAGCAGCCTCACAGGGGGGTACGAGCAGTACTTC.

V is TRBV19 and J is TRBJ1-2; a weak D match, TRBD1 (6 bases). Germline lookup yields CDR1 LNHDA and CDR2 SQIVND (reference sequence). The ends were cut back, 5 bases at V and 0 bases at J, with 13 bases in the middle. The CDR3 totals 15 residues. The CDR3 loop is CASSRTVTSNYGYTF. The CDR3 DNA sequence: TGTGCCAGTAGTCGGACAGTGACTTCTAACTATGGCTACACCTTC.